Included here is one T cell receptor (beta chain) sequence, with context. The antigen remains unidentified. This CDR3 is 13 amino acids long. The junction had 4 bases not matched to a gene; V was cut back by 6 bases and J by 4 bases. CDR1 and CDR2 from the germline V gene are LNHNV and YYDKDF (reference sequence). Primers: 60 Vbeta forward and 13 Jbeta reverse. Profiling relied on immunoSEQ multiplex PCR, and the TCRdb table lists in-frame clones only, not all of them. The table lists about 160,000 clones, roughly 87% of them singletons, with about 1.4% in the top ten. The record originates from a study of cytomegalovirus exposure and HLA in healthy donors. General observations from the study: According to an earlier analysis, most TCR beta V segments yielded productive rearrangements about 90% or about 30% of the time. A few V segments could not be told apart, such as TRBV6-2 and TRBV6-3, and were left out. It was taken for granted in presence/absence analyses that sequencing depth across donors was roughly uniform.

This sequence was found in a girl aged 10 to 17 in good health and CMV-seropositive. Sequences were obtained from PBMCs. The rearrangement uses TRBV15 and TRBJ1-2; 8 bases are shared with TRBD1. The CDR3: CATSEGQVYGYTF. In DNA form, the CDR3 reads TGTGCCACCAGTGAGGGACAGGTCTATGGCTACACCTTC.